One T cell receptor (beta chain) is described in this entry. No antigen is known for it. The germline gives CDR1 MDHEN, CDR2 SYDVKM. V was clipped by 5 bases and J by 5 bases, with 19 bases between them. The CDR3 runs 15 residues. This entry is derived from a study of shared clonotypes between healthy human individuals. Overall study findings and caveats: Clonotype sharing among donors was expected to depend on sequencing depth. Unshared clonotypes carried lower generation probabilities than those common to all four donors. A limitation of the genetic and exposure-history diversity represented arose from few donors.

Cells designated naive CD8 were CD45RO-negative and were positively selected for CCR7, with terminally differentiated effector memory CD45RA+ cells excluded. The data were produced by immunoSEQ multiplex PCR, yet TCRdb's version contains in-frame clones alone and is incomplete. This repertoire shows about 1,800,000 clones, roughly 94% found once; its top ten account for roughly 1.2%. The sequenced material came from naive CD8+ T cells sorted from blood. This clonotype was sampled from a man between 18 and 29 years old in good health. V and J are TRBV28 and TRBJ2-7, with D possibly being TRBD1 (6 bases). The CDR3 sequence: CASSLQQGAPDEQYF. The CDR3 DNA follows: TGTGCCAGCAGTCTCCAACAGGGAGCGCCAGACGAGCAGTACTTC.